This T cell receptor (beta chain) was identified in a study of cytomegalovirus exposure and HLA in healthy donors. Primers included in the PCR were 60 Vbeta and 13 Jbeta primers. Per the authors' pipeline: Later, some 75 million unique TCR beta chains were counted in an analysis, and some 10 million of them were shared. TCRdb keeps only in-frame clones here, not all; method: immunoSEQ multiplex PCR. V and J calls and clone size are as listed in that table; D and trimming were resolved from the DNA. The sample holds around 190,000 clones; 65% to 90% are singletons and the top ten take 0.25% to 0.4%. The CDR3 consists of 15 residues. The junction had 6 bases not matched to a gene; V was cut back by 0 bases and J by 9 bases. Germline V gene sequence: CDR1 SGHNT, CDR2 YYREEE (reference sequence). Broader study findings: The study labeled about 160 TCR beta chains cytomegalovirus-associated. Productive rates of about 87% or about 30% were seen for most TCR beta V segments in an earlier analysis. It was taken for granted in presence/absence analyses that sequencing depth across donors was roughly uniform.

A note on this clone: Its antigen is not identified.

The sequenced material came from PBMCs. This clonotype was obtained from a woman aged 25 to 39 in good health and CMV-seronegative. The chain joins TRBV5-4 to TRBJ2-1; TRBD2 aligns across 10 bases. The CDR3 sequence: CASSLAQRGGSEQFF. CDR3 bases: TGTGCCAGCAGCTTGGCCCAGCGGGGGGGCAGTGAGCAGTTCTTC. Drawing the rest from reference TRBV5-4 and TRBJ2-1, the complete variable domain is ETGVTQSPTHLIKTRGQQVTLRCSSQSGHNTVSWYQQALGQGPQFIFQYYREEENGRGNFPPRFSGLQFPNYSSELNVNALELDDSALYLCASSLAQRGGSEQFFGPGTRLTVL.